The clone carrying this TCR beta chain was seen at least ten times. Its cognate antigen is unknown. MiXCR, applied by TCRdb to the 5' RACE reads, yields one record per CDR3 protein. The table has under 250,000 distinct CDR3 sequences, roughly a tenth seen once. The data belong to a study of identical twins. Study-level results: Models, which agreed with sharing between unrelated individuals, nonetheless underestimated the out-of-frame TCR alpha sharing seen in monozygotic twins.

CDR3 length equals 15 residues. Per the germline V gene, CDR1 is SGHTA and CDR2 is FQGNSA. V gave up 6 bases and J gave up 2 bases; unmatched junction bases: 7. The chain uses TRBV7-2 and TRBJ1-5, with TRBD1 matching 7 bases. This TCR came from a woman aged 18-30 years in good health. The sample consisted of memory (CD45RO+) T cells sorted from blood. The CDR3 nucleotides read TGTGCCAGCAGTCCCAACAGGGGAGGCAATCAGCCCCAGCATTTT. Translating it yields CASSPNRGGNQPQHF.